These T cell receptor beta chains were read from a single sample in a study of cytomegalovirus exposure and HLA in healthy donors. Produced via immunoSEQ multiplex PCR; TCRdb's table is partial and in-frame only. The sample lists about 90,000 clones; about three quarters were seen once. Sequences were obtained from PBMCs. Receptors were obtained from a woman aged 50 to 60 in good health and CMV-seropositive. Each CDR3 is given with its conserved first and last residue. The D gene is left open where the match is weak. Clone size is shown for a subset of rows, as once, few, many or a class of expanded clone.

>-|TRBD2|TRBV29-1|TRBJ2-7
CSVERASGSYEQYF
TGCAGCGTTGAGAGGGCTAGCGGGAGTTACGAGCAGTACTTC
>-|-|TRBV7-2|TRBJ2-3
CASSLGDKYTDTQYF
TGTGCCAGCAGCTTAGGGGACAAGTACACAGATACGCAGTATTTT
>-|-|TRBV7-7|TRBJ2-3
CASSSGQFTDTQYF
TGTGCCAGCAGCTCAGGACAGTTCACAGATACGCAGTATTTT
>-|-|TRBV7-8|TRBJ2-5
CASSPTAGPQETQYF
TGTGCCAGCAGCCCGACGGCAGGGCCCCAAGAGACCCAGTACTTC
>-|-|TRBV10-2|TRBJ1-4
CASSEGSIREDEKLFF
TGCGCCAGCAGTGAAGGGTCTATAAGGGAGGATGAAAAACTGTTTTTT
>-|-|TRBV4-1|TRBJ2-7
CASSQDRFPSGEQYF
TGCGCCAGCAGCCAAGATCGGTTCCCTTCAGGTGAGCAGTACTTC
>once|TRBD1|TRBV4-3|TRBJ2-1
CASSRRRDRAPNEQFF
TGCGCCAGCAGCCGGAGGAGGGACAGGGCCCCCAATGAGCAGTTCTTC
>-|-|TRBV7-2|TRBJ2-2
CASSETSIPGELFF
TGTGCCAGCAGCGAAACTAGCATTCCCGGGGAGCTGTTTTTT
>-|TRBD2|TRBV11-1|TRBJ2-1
CASSRSGSSYNEQFF
TGTGCCAGCAGTCGCAGCGGGAGCTCCTACAATGAGCAGTTCTTC
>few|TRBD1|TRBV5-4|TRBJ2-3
CASSSGQASTDTQYF
TGTGCCAGCAGCTCGGGACAGGCTAGCACAGATACGCAGTATTTT
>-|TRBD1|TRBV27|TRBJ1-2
CATATRDRANYGYTF
TGTGCCACCGCGACCCGGGACAGGGCTAACTATGGCTACACCTTC
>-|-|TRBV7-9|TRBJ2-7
CASSLFVAATYEQYF
TGTGCCAGCAGCTTGTTTGTTGCGGCAACCTACGAGCAGTACTTC
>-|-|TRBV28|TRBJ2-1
CASSREPISYNEQFF
TGTGCCAGCAGTCGGGAGCCGATATCTTACAATGAGCAGTTCTTC
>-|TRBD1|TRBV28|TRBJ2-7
CASNFNPRQGILYEQYF
TGTGCCAGCAACTTTAATCCGAGACAGGGGATCTTGTACGAGCAGTACTTC
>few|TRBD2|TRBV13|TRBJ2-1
CASKGTSAYNEQFF
TGTGCCAGCAAGGGGACTAGCGCCTACAATGAGCAGTTCTTC
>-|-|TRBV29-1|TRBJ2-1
CSVARAGNNEQFF
TGCAGCGTTGCGCGTGCAGGGAACAATGAGCAGTTCTTC
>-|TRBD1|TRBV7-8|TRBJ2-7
CASSLDRGYEQYF
TGTGCCAGCAGCTTAGACAGGGGCTACGAGCAGTACTTC
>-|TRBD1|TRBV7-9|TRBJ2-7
CASSLAGTGSREQYF
TGTGCCAGCAGCTTAGCTGGGACAGGGTCGCGAGAGCAGTACTTC
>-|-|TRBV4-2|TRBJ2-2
CASSSVQPGGDGELFF
TGTGCCAGCAGCTCAGTCCAACCAGGAGGAGACGGGGAGCTGTTTTTT
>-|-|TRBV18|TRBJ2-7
CASSTTGDSSYEQYF
TGTGCCAGCTCAACAACGGGAGACTCCTCCTACGAGCAGTACTTC
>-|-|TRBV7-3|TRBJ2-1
CASSKTGSNEQFF
TGTGCCAGCAGCAAAACAGGGAGCAATGAGCAGTTCTTC
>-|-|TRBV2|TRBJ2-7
CASASGLARSYEQYF
TGTGCCAGCGCCTCGGGGCTAGCGCGTTCCTACGAGCAGTACTTC
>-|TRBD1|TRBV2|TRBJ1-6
CASSPRRDRIEPLHF
TGTGCCAGCAGCCCAAGGCGGGACAGGATAGAACCCCTCCACTTT
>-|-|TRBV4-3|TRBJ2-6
CASSQGTAGPFVLTF
TGCGCCAGCAGCCAAGGGACCGCGGGGCCCTTCGTCCTGACTTTC
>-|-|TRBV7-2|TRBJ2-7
CASSLDYYYEQYF
TGTGCCAGCAGCTTGGACTACTACTACGAGCAGTACTTC
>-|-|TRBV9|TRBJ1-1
CASSPRGGQLNTEAFF
TGTGCCAGCAGCCCCCGAGGCGGACAGCTGAACACTGAAGCTTTCTTT
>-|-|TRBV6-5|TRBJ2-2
CASSYQGLVELFF
TGTGCCAGCAGTTACCAGGGGCTGGTGGAGCTGTTTTTT
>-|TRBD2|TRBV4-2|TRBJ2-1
CASRTSLYNEQFF
TGTGCCAGCAGGACTAGCCTATACAATGAGCAGTTCTTC
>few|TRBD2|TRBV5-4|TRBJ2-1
CASSSRPGLAGGRHEQFF
TGTGCCAGCAGCTCCCGTCCGGGACTAGCGGGAGGGCGGCATGAGCAGTTCTTC
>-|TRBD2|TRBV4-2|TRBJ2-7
CASRSGSSVGEQYF
TGTGCCAGCAGAAGCGGGAGTTCCGTGGGCGAGCAGTACTTC
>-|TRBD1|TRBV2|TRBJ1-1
CASRRGLLVTEAFF
TGTGCCAGCAGGAGGGGGCTATTGGTCACTGAAGCTTTCTTT
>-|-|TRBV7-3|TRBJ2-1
CASSQWGAGDNEQFF
TGTGCCAGCAGCCAGTGGGGGGCGGGAGACAATGAGCAGTTCTTC
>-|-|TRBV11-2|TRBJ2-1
CASSLSGGSYNEQFF
TGTGCCAGCAGCTTAAGCGGAGGGTCCTACAATGAGCAGTTCTTC
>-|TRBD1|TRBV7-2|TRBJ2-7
CASSLVGTGDYEQYF
TGTGCCAGCAGCTTAGTAGGGACAGGGGACTACGAGCAGTACTTC
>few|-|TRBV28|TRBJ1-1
CASSLTGRYEAFF
TGTGCCAGCAGTTTAACGGGTCGTTATGAAGCTTTCTTT
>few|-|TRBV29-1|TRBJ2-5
CSVRLVGETQYF
TGCAGCGTCAGACTAGTTGGAGAGACCCAGTACTTC
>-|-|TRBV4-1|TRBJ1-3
CASSQEGSRSGNTIYF
TGCGCCAGCAGCCAAGAGGGTTCGAGGTCCGGAAACACCATATATTTT
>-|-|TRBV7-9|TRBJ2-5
CASGEGLGVQETQYF
TGTGCCAGCGGTGAAGGATTAGGAGTCCAAGAGACCCAGTACTTC
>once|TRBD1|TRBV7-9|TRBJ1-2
CASSSDRANYGYTF
TGTGCCAGCAGCTCGGACAGGGCTAACTATGGCTACACCTTC
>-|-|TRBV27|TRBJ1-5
CASAPVAGLKNQPQHF
TGTGCCAGCGCCCCGGTGGCAGGCCTAAAGAATCAGCCCCAGCATTTT
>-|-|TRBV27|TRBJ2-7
CASSSTQRGLYEQYF
TGTGCCAGCAGTTCCACCCAAAGAGGGCTCTACGAGCAGTACTTC
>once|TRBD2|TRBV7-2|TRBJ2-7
CASSLARASGRYEQYF
TGTGCCAGCAGCTTAGCGAGGGCTAGCGGGAGATACGAGCAGTACTTC
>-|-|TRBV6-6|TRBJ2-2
CASSQGVAGELFF
TGTGCCAGCAGTCAGGGTGTCGCCGGGGAGCTGTTTTTT
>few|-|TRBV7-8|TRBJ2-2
CASSVVNQWNTGELFF
TGTGCCAGCAGCGTCGTGAACCAGTGGAACACCGGGGAGCTGTTTTTT
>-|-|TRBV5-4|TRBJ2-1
CASIIWGVNEQFF
TGTGCCAGCATTATTTGGGGGGTGAATGAGCAGTTCTTC
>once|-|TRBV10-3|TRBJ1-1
CAISRDTVNTEAFF
TGTGCCATCAGTCGGGACACCGTGAACACTGAAGCTTTCTTT
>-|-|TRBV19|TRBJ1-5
CASRGSLGQGQPQHF
TGTGCCAGTAGAGGTTCCCTAGGTCAGGGTCAGCCCCAGCATTTT
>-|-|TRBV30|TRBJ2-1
CAWSADFLVNEQFF
TGTGCCTGGAGTGCGGACTTTTTGGTCAATGAGCAGTTCTTC
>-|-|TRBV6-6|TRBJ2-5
CASSLQGGLETQYF
TGTGCCAGCAGCCTACAGGGGGGGCTGGAGACCCAGTACTTC
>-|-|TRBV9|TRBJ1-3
CASSVDLRDSGNSIYF
TGTGCCAGCAGCGTCGATTTGAGGGATTCTGGAAACTCCATATATTTT